The clone carrying this T cell receptor (beta chain) appeared a few times. Antigen: not known. TCRdb independently ran MiXCR on the RT-PCR reads; one entry per CDR3 protein. The table lists around 570,000 distinct CDR3 sequences, about 11% of them singletons. The length of the CDR3 is 12 residues. CDR1 and CDR2 (germline): SQVTM, ANQGSEA. With 7 bases clipped from V and 5 bases from J, the junction kept 6 bases outside the gene matches. This entry is derived from a study of response to subunit inactivated influenza vaccine. Whole-study findings and limits: The authors offered the suggestion that each seasonal influenza vaccination recruits few new T cells.

These data were also reused for a study on T cells expressing NK-cell markers. That work contributes: For TCR beta, cDNA was produced by 5'RACE template switching with UMIs.

The chain joins TRBV29-1 to TRBJ2-7; 9 nucleotides agree with TRBD1. This TCR came from a man aged 45-65 years who received an inactivated influenza vaccine. Sequenced here: PBMCs from blood, sampled on the day of vaccination. The CDR3 here is CSGGQGPNEQYF. CDR3 in DNA: TGCAGCGGGGGACAGGGACCCAACGAGCAGTACTTC.